The 12 T cell receptor beta chains below come from one sample, sequenced in a study of T-cell memory formation after mild COVID-19. TCRdb called the 5' RACE reads again in MiXCR, with one record for every CDR3 protein. The table records about 560,000 distinct CDR3 sequences, about 20% of them present only once. Sequences were obtained from PBMCs or a T cell subset sorted from them (not recorded which). The origin of the receptors is an adult woman who had mild COVID-19 (a few samples of this study predate the infection). Cell type and time point are not known.

This chain links TRBV4-3 with TRBJ2-7; TRBD1 aligns across 8 bases. Germline values: CDR1 LGHNA, CDR2 YSLEER. Germline trimming cut 4 bases from V and 6 bases from J; bases unmatched to any gene: 14. The CDR3 consists of 16 residues. In DNA form, the CDR3 reads TGCGCCAGCAGCCCTGGCCCGGCGACAGGGGAAGGCGAGCAGTACTTC. Its translation is CASSPGPATGEGEQYF.

V gene TRBV20-1 combines with J gene TRBJ2-3, with no clear D. Germline V CDR1 and CDR2: DFQATT, SNEGSKA (reference sequence). Trimming shortened V by 1 base and J by 1 base, and 6 bases separated the two germline ends. This CDR3 contains 13 residues. The CDR3 spells CSARGYRTDTQYF. CDR3 in DNA: TGCAGTGCTAGAGGGTACCGCACAGATACGCAGTATTTT.

The sample holds a few counts of this clonotype. The chain carries TRBV25-1 and TRBJ2-7, with D possibly being TRBD1 (6 bases). The CDR3 loop spans 15 amino acids. Deletions cut 3 bases from V and 0 bases from J, with 12 bases between. Per germline, CDR1 MGHDK and CDR2 SYGVNS. Here the CDR3 DNA reads TGTGCCAGCAGTGAGAACAGGGTTCCCTCCTACGAGCAGTACTTC. It specifies CASSENRVPSYEQYF.

J is TRBJ2-2 and V is TRBV7-3, with a weak D call TRBD1 (5 bases). CDR3 length equals 13 residues. CDR1 and CDR2 (germline): SGHTA, FQGTGA. V lost 4 bases to trimming and J lost 5 bases, with 8 bases between them. The CDR3: CASSSAGTGELFF. The CDR3, as DNA: TGTGCCAGCAGCTCGGCAGGGACCGGGGAGCTGTTTTTT.

This clonotype has more than one count but fewer than ten. The genes are TRBV20-1 and TRBJ1-3; D is perhaps TRBD1 (5 bases). V lost 6 bases and J 2 bases, leaving 14 bases between the germline ends. There are 14 residues in the CDR3. Germline V gene sequence: CDR1 DFQATT, CDR2 SNEGSKA (reference sequence). The CDR3 DNA follows: TGCAGTGCCCCGGGACCTCGGGCTGGAAACACCATATATTTT. Amino acid sequence: CSAPGPRAGNTIYF.

At least ten counts were recorded for this clonotype. The rearrangement links TRBV19 to TRBJ2-1, with a possible D match to TRBD2 (6 bases). The ends were cut back, 5 bases at V and 2 bases at J, with 13 bases in the middle. Germline assignment: CDR1 LNHDA and CDR2 SQIVND (reference sequence). The CDR3 length is 15 residues. The CDR3 nucleotides are TGTGCCAGTAGTTCGCCCGGGGGTGCCTACAATGAGCAGTTCTTC. The encoded protein is CASSSPGGAYNEQFF.

This clonotype turned up a few times. This rearrangement joins TRBV30 to TRBJ2-7; 7 bases map to TRBD2. V lost 1 base, J lost 7 bases, and 10 bases stayed unmatched. The V gene's germline CDR1 is GTSNPN and CDR2 SVGIG (reference sequence). The CDR3 has 14 residues. CDR3 DNA sequence: TGTGCCTGGAGTGATAAGCGGGGTTTCGGAGAGCAGTACTTC. It encodes CAWSDKRGFGEQYF.

This clonotype was seen a few times. The V gene is TRBV15, the J gene TRBJ2-3; D gene unclear. With 4 bases removed from V and 5 bases from J, the gap between germline ends came to 13 bases. Germline lookup yields CDR1 LNHNV and CDR2 YYDKDF (reference sequence). The CDR3 sequence is 14 residues long. This chain's CDR3 is CATSKYKDRDTQYF. CDR3 nucleotide sequence: TGTGCCACCAGCAAATACAAAGATAGAGATACGCAGTATTTT.

This clonotype turned up a few times. V and J are TRBV7-3 and TRBJ1-2, with D perhaps TRBD1 (5 bases). CDR1 and CDR2 (germline): SGHTA, FQGTGA. Trimming removed 5 bases from V and 3 bases from J, with 10 bases in between. The CDR3 totals 13 residues. DNA for the CDR3: TGTGCCAGCAGCCGGGACGGATACTATGGCTACACCTTC. Its protein product is CASSRDGYYGYTF.

The V call is TRBV27, the J call TRBJ2-7; maybe TRBD2 (5 bases). The CDR3 runs to 13 residues. Trimming left V 4 bases short and J 2 bases short, with 9 bases between. Germline CDR1 MNHEY, CDR2 SMNVEV (reference sequence). DNA of the CDR3: TGTGCCAGCAGTTGGACTTCAACCTACGAGCAGTACTTC. It specifies CASSWTSTYEQYF.

The genes are TRBV7-9 and TRBJ1-1; maybe TRBD1 (5 bases). V was cut by 5 bases and J by 1 base, with 17 bases left in between. The CDR3 length is 16 residues. The V gene's germline CDR1 is SEHNR and CDR2 FQNEAQ (reference sequence). The CDR3 nucleotides read TGTGCCAGCAGCGGAGGGGAGACAGCGAAGAACACTGAAGCTTTCTTT. It encodes CASSGGETAKNTEAFF.

In its sample, this clonotype was seen once. The chain combines TRBV6-2 or TRBV6-3 with TRBJ2-2, with 7 bases aligning to TRBD1. This CDR3 spans 15 amino acids. The V and J ends lost 6 bases and 3 bases, in that order; junction bases with no gene match: 7. In germline, CDR1 is MNHEY, CDR2 SVGEGT. The CDR3, as DNA: TGTGCCAGCAGATCCCGGGGACAGTACACCGGGGAGCTGTTTTTT. Encoded protein: CASRSRGQYTGELFF.